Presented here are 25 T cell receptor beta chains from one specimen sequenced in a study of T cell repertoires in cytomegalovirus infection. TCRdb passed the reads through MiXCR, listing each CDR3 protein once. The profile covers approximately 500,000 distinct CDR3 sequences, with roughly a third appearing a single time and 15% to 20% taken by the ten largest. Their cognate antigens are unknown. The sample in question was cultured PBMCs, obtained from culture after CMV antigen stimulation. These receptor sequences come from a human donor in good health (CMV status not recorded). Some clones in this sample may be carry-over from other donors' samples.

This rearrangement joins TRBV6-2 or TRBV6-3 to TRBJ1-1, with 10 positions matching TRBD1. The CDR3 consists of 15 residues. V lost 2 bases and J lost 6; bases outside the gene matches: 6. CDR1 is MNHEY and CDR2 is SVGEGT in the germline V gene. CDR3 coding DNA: TGTGCCAGCAGTTACAACAGGGACAGGGGCGCTGAAGCTTTCTTT. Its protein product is CASSYNRDRGAEAFF.

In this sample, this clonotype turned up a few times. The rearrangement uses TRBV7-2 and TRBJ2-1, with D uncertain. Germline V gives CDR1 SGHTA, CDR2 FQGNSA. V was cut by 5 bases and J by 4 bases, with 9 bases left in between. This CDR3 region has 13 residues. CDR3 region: CASSPTFYNEQFF. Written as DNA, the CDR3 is TGTGCCAGCAGCCCGACTTTTTACAATGAGCAGTTCTTC.

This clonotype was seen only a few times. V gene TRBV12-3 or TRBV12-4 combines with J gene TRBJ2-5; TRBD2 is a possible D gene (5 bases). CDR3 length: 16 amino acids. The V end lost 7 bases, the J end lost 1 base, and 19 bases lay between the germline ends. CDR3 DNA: TGTGCCAGCACCCCAACCTTGAGCGGAGCCCAAGAGACCCAGTACTTC. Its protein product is CASTPTLSGAQETQYF.

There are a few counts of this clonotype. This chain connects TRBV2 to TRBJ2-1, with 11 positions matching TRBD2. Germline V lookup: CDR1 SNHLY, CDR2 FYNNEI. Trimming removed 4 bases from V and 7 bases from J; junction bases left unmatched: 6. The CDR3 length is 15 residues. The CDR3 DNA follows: TGTGCCAGCAGTGTAGTACTAGCGGGAGCAAATGAGCAGTTCTTC. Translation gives CASSVVLAGANEQFF.

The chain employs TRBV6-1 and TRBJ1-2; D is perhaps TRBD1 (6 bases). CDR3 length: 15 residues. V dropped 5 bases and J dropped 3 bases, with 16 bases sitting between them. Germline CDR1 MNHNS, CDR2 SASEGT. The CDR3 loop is CASSYVRGRHYGYTF. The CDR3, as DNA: TGTGCCAGCAGTTACGTCCGGGGGCGTCACTATGGCTACACCTTC.

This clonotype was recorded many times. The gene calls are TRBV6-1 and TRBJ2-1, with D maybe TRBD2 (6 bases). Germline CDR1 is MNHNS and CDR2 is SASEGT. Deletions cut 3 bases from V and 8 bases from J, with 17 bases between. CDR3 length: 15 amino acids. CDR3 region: CASSEAGPRSDEQFF. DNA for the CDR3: TGTGCCAGCAGTGAGGCGGGACCCCGGTCGGATGAGCAGTTCTTC.

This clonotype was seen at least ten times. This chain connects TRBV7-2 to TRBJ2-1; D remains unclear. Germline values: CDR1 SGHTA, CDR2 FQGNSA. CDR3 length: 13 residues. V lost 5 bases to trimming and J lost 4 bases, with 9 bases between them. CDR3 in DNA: TGTGCCAGCAGCCTAATCGATTACAATGAGCAGTTCTTC. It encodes CASSLIDYNEQFF.

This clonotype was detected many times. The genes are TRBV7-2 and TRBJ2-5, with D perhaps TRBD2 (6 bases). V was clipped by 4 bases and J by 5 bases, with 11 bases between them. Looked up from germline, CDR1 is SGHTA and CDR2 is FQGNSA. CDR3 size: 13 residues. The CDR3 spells CASSYAGRETQYF. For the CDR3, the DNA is TGTGCCAGCAGCTATGCAGGGAGGGAGACCCAGTACTTC.

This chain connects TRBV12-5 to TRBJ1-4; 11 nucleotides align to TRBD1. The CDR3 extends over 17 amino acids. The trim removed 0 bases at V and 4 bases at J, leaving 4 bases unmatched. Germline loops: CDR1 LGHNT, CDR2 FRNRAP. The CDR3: CASGLVRTGGLNEKLFF. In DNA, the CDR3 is TGTGCTAGTGGTTTGGTCCGGACAGGGGGCCTTAATGAAAAACTGTTTTTT. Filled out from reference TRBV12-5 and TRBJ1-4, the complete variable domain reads DARVTQTPRHKVTEMGQEVTMRCQPILGHNTVFWYRQTMMQGLELLAYFRNRAPLDDSGMPKDRFSAEMPDATLATLKIQPSEPRDSAVYFCASGLVRTGGLNEKLFFGSGTQLSVL.

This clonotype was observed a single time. CDR3 in amino acids: CASSAHEPQGAPSNEQFF. The CDR3 DNA sequence: TGTGCCAGCAGCGCCCATGAACCACAGGGGGCCCCATCGAATGAGCAGTTCTTC. The gene calls are TRBV9 and TRBJ2-1, with 9 bases aligning to TRBD1. The V gene end was trimmed by 3 bases and the J gene end by 7 bases; junction bases not matched to a gene: 17. This CDR3 is built from 18 residues. Per germline, CDR1 SGDLS and CDR2 YYNGEE.

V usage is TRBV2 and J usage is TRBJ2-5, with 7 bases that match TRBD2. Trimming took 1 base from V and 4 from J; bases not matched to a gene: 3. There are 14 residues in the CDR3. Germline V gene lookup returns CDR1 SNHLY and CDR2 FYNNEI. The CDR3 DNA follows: TGTGCCAGCAGTGAAGGACTAGCTCGAGAGACCCAGTACTTC. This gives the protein CASSEGLARETQYF.

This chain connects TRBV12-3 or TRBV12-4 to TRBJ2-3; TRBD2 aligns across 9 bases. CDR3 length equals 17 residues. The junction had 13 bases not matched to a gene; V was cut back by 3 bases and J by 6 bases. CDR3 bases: TGTGCCAGCAGTTTGTGGGGTGGGGCTAGCGGGACGGATACGCAGTATTTT. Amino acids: CASSLWGGASGTDTQYF.

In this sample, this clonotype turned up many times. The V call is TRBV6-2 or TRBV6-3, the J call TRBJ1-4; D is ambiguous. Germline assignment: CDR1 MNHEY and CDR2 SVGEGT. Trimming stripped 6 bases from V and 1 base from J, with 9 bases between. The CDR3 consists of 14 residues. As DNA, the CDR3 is TGTGCCAGCAGGACGTGGAGAACTAATGAAAAACTGTTTTTT. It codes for CASRTWRTNEKLFF.

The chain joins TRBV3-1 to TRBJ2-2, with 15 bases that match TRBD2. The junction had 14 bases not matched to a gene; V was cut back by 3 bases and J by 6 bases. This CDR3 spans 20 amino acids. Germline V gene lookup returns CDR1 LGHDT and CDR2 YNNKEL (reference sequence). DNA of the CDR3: TGTGCCAGCAGCCATGACACCCCGGGACTAGCGGGAGGCCTAGCCGGGGAGCTGTTTTTT. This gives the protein CASSHDTPGLAGGLAGELFF.

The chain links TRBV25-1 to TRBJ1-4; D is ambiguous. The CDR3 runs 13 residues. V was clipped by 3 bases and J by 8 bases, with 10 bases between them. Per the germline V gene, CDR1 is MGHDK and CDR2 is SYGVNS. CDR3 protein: CASSELLGEKLFF. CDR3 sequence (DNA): TGTGCCAGCAGTGAGTTACTAGGGGAAAAACTGTTTTTT.

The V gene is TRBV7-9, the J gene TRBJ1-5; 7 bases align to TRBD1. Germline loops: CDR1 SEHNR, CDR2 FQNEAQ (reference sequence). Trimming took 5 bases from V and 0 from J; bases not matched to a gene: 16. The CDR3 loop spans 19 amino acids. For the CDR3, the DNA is TGTGCCAGCAGCCCCGGGCGACTGACAGGGATCCTTAGCAATCAGCCCCAGCATTTT. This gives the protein CASSPGRLTGILSNQPQHF.

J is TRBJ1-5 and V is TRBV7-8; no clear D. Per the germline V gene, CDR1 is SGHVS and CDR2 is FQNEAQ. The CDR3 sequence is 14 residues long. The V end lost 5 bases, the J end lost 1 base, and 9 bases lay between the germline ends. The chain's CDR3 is CASSPNTSNQPQHF. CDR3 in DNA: TGTGCCAGCAGCCCAAACACGAGCAATCAGCCCCAGCATTTT.

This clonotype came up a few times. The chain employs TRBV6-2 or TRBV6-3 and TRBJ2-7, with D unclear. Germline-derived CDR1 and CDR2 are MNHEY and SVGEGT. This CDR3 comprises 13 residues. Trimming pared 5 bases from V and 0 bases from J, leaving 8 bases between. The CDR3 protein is CASSPSSSYEQYV. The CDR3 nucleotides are TGTGCCAGCAGTCCATCGAGCTCCTACGAGCAGTACGTC.

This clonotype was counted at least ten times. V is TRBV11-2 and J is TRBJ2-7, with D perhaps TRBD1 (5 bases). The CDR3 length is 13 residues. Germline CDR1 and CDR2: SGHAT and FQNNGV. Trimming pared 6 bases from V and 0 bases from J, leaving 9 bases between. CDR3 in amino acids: CASSLGDSYEQYV. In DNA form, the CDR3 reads TGTGCCAGCAGTCTAGGGGACTCCTACGAGCAGTACGTC.

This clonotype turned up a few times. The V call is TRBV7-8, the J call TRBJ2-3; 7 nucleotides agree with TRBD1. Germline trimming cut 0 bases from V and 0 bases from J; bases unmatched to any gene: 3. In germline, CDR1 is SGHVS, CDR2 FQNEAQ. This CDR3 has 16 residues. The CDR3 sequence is CASSLAGQSSTDTQYF. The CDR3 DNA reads TGTGCCAGCAGCTTAGCGGGACAGTCTAGCACAGATACGCAGTATTTT.

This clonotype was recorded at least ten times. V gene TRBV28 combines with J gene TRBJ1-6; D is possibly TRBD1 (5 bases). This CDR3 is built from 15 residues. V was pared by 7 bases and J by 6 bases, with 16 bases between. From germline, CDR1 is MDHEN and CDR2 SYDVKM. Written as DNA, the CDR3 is TGTGCCAGCACCCCCGGGGGGGATGGTAATTCACCCCTCCACTTT. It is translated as CASTPGGDGNSPLHF. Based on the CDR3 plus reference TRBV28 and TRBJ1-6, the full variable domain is DVKVTQSSRYLVKRTGEKVFLECVQDMDHENMFWYRQDPGLGLRLIYFSYDVKMKEKGDIPEGYSVSREKKERFSLILESASTNQTSMYLCASTPGGDGNSPLHFGNGTRLTVT.

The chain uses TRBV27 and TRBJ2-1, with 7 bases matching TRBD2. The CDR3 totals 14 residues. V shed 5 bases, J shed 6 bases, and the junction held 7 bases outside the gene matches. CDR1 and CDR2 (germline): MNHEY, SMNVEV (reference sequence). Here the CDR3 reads CASSPSSGGNEQFF. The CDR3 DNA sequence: TGTGCCAGCAGTCCCTCTTCGGGGGGCAATGAGCAGTTCTTC.

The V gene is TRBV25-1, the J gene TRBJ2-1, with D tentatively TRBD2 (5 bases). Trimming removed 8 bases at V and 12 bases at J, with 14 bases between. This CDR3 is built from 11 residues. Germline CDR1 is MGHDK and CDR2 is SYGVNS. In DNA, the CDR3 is TGTGCCAGCGGCCTTAGCGAGGCGCAGTTCTTC. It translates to CASGLSEAQFF.

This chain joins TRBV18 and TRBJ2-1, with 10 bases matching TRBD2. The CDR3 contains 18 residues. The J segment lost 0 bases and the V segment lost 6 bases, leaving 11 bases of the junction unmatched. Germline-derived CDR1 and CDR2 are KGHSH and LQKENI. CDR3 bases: TGTGCCAGCTCGCTTCTAGCGGGAGTTCCTAACTCCTACAATGAGCAGTTCTTC. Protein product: CASSLLAGVPNSYNEQFF.

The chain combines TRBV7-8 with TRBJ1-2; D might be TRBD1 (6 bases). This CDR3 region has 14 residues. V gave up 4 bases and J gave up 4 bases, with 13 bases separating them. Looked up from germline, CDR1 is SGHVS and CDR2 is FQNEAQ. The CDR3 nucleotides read TGTGCCAGCAGCTCCAGTGGGGGCCCCTATGGCTACACCTTC. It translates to CASSSSGGPYGYTF. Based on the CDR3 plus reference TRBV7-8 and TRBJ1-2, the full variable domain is GAGVSQSPRYKVAKRGQDVALRCDPISGHVSLFWYQQALGQGPEFLTYFQNEAQLDKSGLPSDRFFAERPEGSVSTLKIQRTQQEDSAVYLCASSSSGGPYGYTFGSGTRLTVV.